These 12 T cell receptor beta chains were sequenced from one sample in a study of blood T cells in healthy people across ages. Together with a sample-barcoded 5' primer, a J-beta primer mix was included in a second PCR lasting roughly 7 to 11 cycles. TCRdb re-called the 5' RACE reads with MiXCR, one entry per CDR3 protein. The table records some 1.5 million distinct CDR3 sequences, 28% of them present only once. The sequenced sample was blood. The source of these receptors is a woman in her twenties or thirties in good health.

The chain uses TRBV2 and TRBJ1-1; no definite D call. Germline V gene data show CDR1 as SNHLY and CDR2 as FYNNEI. The CDR3 spans 15 residues. Trimming pared 2 bases from V and 0 bases from J, leaving 10 bases between. DNA of the CDR3: TGTGCCAGCAGTGAACTTGCGCCGATGAACACTGAAGCTTTCTTT. Encoded protein: CASSELAPMNTEAFF.

There are a few counts of this clonotype. The V gene is TRBV2, the J gene TRBJ2-3, with D unclear. The V gene's germline CDR1 is SNHLY and CDR2 FYNNEI. V was cut by 1 base and J by 4 bases, with 9 bases left in between. The CDR3 has 14 residues. CDR3 DNA: TGTGCCAGCAGTGAAGATTCGTGGGCAGATACGCAGTATTTT. It translates to CASSEDSWADTQYF.

The chain joins TRBV7-3 to TRBJ2-2; perhaps TRBD1 as D (8 bases). The V and J ends lost 6 bases and 3 bases respectively, with 26 bases between them. The CDR3 is made up of 19 amino acids. Germline V gene sequence: CDR1 SGHTA, CDR2 FQGTGA. CDR3 region: CASSRTGGVRGRDTGELFF. The CDR3 bases are TGTGCCAGCAGTCGTACTGGGGGGGTCAGGGGGCGAGACACCGGGGAGCTGTTTTTT. The full variable domain, rest sourced from reference TRBV7-3 and TRBJ2-2, is GAGVSQTPSNKVTEKGKYVELRCDPISGHTALYWYRQSLGQGPEFLIYFQGTGAADDSGLPNDRFFAVRPEGSVSTLKIQRTERGDSAVYLCASSRTGGVRGRDTGELFFGEGSRLTVL.

This clonotype was seen many times. The gene calls are TRBV12-3 or TRBV12-4 and TRBJ2-7; TRBD1 matches at 10 bases. The CDR3 spans 14 residues. The ends lost 6 bases at V and 1 base at J; junction bases unmatched: 3. Here the CDR3 reads CASSWTGGSYEQYF. The CDR3 region has the DNA TGTGCCAGCAGCTGGACAGGGGGTTCCTACGAGCAGTACTTC.

This clonotype has a handful of counts. V and J are TRBV15 and TRBJ1-1, with D unclear. V lost 3 bases and J 13 bases, leaving 27 bases between the germline ends. CDR3 length: 16 residues. Germline-derived CDR1 and CDR2 are LNHNV and YYDKDF (reference sequence). In DNA, the CDR3 is TGTGCCACCAGCAGGGTACCCGGGCAGCCTTTCGTGGAGGTTTTCTTT. The encoded protein is CATSRVPGQPFVEVFF.

The CDR3 sequence is CASSSLDRLPGNTIYF. Here the CDR3 DNA reads TGTGCCAGCAGTTCCTTGGACAGGTTGCCGGGAAACACCATATATTTT. V and J are TRBV28 and TRBJ1-3; 7 bases align to TRBD1. Per germline, CDR1 MDHEN and CDR2 SYDVKM. This CDR3 is built from 16 residues. The V segment lost 4 bases and the J segment 4 bases; nucleotides outside the gene matches: 10.

CDR3 residues: CASSPSTGEGTEAFF. The CDR3 DNA is TGTGCCAGCAGCCCGTCGACGGGAGAGGGAACTGAAGCTTTCTTT. The gene calls are TRBV11-2 and TRBJ1-1, with D uncertain. This CDR3 has 15 amino acids. Per the germline V gene, CDR1 is SGHAT and CDR2 is FQNNGV. Trimming cost V 5 bases and J 5 bases, with 18 bases left between them.

This clonotype was detected a few times. The chain links TRBV7-3 to TRBJ1-1, with TRBD1 as a possible D gene (5 bases). Trimming took off 3 bases at V and 4 bases at J, with 12 bases between the two ends. The CDR3 is 14 residues long. CDR1 and CDR2 (germline): SGHTA, FQGTGA. CDR3 sequence: CASSFGGIGTEAFF. CDR3 bases: TGTGCCAGCAGCTTCGGGGGGATAGGCACTGAAGCTTTCTTT.

The chain carries TRBV20-1 and TRBJ2-3; 8 bases match TRBD2. Germline CDR1 and CDR2: DFQATT and SNEGSKA (reference sequence). This CDR3 has 15 amino acids. V trimming: 5 bases; J trimming: 4 bases; junction bases outside the gene matches: 11. The CDR3 DNA is TGCAGTGCTCATCAGCGGGGGACCCCTGCAGATACGCAGTATTTT. Amino acids: CSAHQRGTPADTQYF.

The CDR3 DNA reads as TGTGCCAGCAGTTACTCGGTGGGGCAGGGAAATTCACCCCTCCACTTT. Its protein is CASSYSVGQGNSPLHF. The chain joins TRBV6-6 to TRBJ1-6, with TRBD1 as a possible D gene (5 bases). The CDR3 consists of 16 residues. V lost 0 bases to trimming and J lost 7 bases, with 13 bases between them. CDR1 MNHNY and CDR2 SVGAGI come from the germline V gene (reference sequence).

This clonotype has only a few counts. A much larger clone is a single base away; this may be a read error. V and J are TRBV10-3 and TRBJ2-4; possible D gene TRBD2, 7 bases. Near its end, the DNA agrees better with TRBJ2-7, so the J call may be wrong. This CDR3 region has 12 residues. Germline CDR1 and CDR2: ENHRY and SYGVKD. The CDR3 region has the DNA TGTGCCAGCGGGGGCAGGGACTACGAGCAGTACTTC. Translation: CASGGRDYEQYF.

The chain combines TRBV5-6 with TRBJ2-1, with D uncertain. Germline CDR1 SGHDT, CDR2 YYEEEE. Trimming cost V 4 bases and J 4 bases, with 15 bases left between them. This CDR3 spans 15 amino acids. CDR3 in amino acids: CASSPLSKRYNEQFF. The CDR3 bases are TGTGCCAGCAGCCCTTTGTCTAAACGGTACAATGAGCAGTTCTTC.